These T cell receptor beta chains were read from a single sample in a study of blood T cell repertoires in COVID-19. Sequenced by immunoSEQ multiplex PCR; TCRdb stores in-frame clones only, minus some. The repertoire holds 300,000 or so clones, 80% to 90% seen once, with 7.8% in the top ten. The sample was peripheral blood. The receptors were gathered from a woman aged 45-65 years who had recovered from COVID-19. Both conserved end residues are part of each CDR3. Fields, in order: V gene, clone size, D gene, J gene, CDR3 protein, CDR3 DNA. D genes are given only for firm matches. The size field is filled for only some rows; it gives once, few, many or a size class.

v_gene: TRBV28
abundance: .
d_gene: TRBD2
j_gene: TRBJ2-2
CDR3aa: CASKPTSGDGELFF
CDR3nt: TGTGCCAGCAAACCGACTAGCGGAGACGGGGAGCTGTTTTTT

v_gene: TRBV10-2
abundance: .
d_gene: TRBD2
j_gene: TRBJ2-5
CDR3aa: CASRDSGQETQYF
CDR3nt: TGCGCCAGCAGAGATAGCGGGCAAGAGACCCAGTACTTC

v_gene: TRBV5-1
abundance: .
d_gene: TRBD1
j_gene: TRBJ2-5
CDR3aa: CASSGQGGPQETQYF
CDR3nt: TGCGCCAGCAGCGGACAGGGGGGCCCCCAAGAGACCCAGTACTTC

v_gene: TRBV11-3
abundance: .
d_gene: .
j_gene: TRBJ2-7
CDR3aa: CASSLRTGRVLEQYF
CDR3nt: TGTGCCAGCAGCCTCCGGACAGGGAGGGTCTTGGAGCAGTACTTC

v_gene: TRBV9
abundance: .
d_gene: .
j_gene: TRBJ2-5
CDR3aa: CASSVGLGGVQETQYF
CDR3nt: TGTGCCAGCAGCGTAGGTTTAGGGGGGGTCCAAGAGACCCAGTACTTC

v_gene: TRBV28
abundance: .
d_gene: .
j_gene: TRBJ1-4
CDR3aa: CASSPETTLGGKLFF
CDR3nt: TGTGCCAGCAGTCCCGAGACAACCCTGGGAGGAAAACTGTTTTTT

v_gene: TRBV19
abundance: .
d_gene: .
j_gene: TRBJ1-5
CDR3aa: CATSAGQPQHF
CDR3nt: TGTGCCACCTCGGCAGGGCAGCCCCAGCATTTT

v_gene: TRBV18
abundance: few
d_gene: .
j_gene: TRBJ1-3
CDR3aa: CASSGGSGNTIYF
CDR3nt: TGTGCCAGCTCCGGGGGCTCTGGAAACACCATATATTTT

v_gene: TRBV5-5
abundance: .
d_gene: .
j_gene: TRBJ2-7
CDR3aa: CASSRNADSPYEQYF
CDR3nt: TGTGCCAGCAGCCGTAACGCAGATTCACCCTACGAGCAGTACTTC

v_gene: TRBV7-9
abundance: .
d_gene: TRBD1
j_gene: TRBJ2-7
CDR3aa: CASSRTGALSYEQYF
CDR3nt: TGTGCCAGCAGCCGTACAGGGGCGCTTTCCTACGAGCAGTACTTC

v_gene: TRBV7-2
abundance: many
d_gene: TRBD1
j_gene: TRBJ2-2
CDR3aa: CASTPQVWGTGSTGELFF
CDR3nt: TGTGCCAGCACCCCCCAGGTCTGGGGGACAGGGAGCACCGGGGAGCTGTTTTTT

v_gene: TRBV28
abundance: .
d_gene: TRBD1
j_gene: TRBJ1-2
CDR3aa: CASSRTGVGYGYTF
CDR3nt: TGTGCCAGCAGCCGGACAGGGGTCGGGTATGGCTACACCTTC

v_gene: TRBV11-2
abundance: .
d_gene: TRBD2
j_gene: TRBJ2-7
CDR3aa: CASSPTSGSYEQYF
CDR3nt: TGTGCCAGCAGCCCGACTAGCGGGAGCTACGAGCAGTACTTC

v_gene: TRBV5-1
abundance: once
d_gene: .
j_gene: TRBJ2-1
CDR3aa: CASSYAGTWENEQFF
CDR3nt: TGCGCCAGCAGCTACGCGGGAACCTGGGAGAATGAGCAGTTCTTC

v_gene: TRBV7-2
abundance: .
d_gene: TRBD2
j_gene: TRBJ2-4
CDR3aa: CASSLPSGGEWVENIQYF
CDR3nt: TGTGCCAGCAGCTTACCTTCTGGGGGGGAGTGGGTCGAAAACATTCAGTACTTC

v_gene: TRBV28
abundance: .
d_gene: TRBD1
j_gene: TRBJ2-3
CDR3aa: CASSGTGAGTDTQYF
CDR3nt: TGTGCCAGCAGTGGAACAGGGGCAGGGACAGATACGCAGTATTTT

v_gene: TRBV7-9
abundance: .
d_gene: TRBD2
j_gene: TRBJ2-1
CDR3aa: CASSSGSTGGSYNEQFF
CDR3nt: TGTGCCAGCAGCTCAGGGTCCACGGGGGGGTCCTACAATGAGCAGTTCTTC

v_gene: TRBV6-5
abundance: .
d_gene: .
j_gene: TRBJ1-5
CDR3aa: CASTEVGGHQPQHF
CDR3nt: TGTGCCAGCACCGAAGTTGGGGGCCATCAGCCCCAGCATTTT

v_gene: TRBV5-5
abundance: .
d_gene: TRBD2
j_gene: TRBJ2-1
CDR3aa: CASSSGTSPYNEQFF
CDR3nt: TGTGCCAGCAGCTCCGGGACTAGCCCCTACAATGAGCAGTTCTTC

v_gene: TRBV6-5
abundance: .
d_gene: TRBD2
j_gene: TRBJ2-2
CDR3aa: CASNPTSGGIGELFF
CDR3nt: TGTGCCAGCAACCCGACTAGCGGGGGGATCGGGGAGCTGTTTTTT

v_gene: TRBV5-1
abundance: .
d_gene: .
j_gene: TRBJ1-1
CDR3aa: CASSHGTFIPNTEAFF
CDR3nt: TGCGCCAGCAGCCACGGGACATTTATCCCGAACACTGAAGCTTTCTTT

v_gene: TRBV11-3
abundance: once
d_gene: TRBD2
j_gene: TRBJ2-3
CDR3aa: CASSPMASGGTDTQYF
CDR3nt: TGTGCCAGCAGCCCCATGGCTAGCGGGGGAACAGATACGCAGTATTTT